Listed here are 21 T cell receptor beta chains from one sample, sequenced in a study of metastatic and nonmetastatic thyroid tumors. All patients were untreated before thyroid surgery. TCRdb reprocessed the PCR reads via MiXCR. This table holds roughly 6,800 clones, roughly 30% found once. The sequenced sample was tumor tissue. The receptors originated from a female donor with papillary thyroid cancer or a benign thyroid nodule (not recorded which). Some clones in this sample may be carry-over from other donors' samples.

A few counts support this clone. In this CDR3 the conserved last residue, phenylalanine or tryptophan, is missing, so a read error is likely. CDR3 coding DNA: TGTGCCAGCAGTGTACAGGGGGTCGGGTCTGAGCAGTTCTCC. It translates to CASSVQGVGSEQFS. This rearrangement joins TRBV28 to TRBJ2-1; 8 bases align to TRBD1. Trimming removed 5 bases from V and 9 bases from J; junction bases left unmatched: 9. The CDR3 contains 14 residues. Per the germline V gene, CDR1 is MDHEN and CDR2 is SYDVKM.

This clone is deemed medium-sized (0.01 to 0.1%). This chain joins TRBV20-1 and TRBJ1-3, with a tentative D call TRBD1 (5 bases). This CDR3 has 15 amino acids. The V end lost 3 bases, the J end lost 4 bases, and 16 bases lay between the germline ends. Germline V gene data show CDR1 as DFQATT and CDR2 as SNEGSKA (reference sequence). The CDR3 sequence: CSAREFGGDGNTIYF. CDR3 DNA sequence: TGCAGTGCTAGGGAGTTCGGTGGGGACGGAAACACCATATATTTT.

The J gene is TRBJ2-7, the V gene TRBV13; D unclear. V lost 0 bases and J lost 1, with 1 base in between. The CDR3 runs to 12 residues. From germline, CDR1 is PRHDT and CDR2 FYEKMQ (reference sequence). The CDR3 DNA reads TGTGCCAGCAGCTTAGGGTCCTACGAGCAGTACTTC. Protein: CASSLGSYEQYF.

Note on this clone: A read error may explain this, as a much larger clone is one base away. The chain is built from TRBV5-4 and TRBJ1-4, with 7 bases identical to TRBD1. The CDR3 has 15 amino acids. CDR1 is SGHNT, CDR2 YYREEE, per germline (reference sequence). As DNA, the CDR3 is TGTGCCAACAGCTTGGGAGGGGGCGCGCCACAAAAACTGTTTTTT. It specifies CANSLGGGAPQKLFF.

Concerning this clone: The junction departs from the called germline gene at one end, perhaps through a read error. Written as DNA, the CDR3 is TGTGTCACCAGCAGAAACAGGGGGCTCGAGACCCAGTACTTC. Translated, it gives CVTSRNRGLETQYF. J is TRBJ2-5 and V is TRBV15, with 9 bases fitting TRBD1. The CDR3 loop spans 14 amino acids. Germline V lookup: CDR1 LNHNV, CDR2 YYDKDF (reference sequence). The full variable domain, rest sourced from reference TRBV15 and TRBJ2-5, is DAMVIQNPRYQVTQFGKPVTLSCSQTLNHNVMYWYQQKSSQAPKLLFHYYDKDFNNEADTPDNFQSRRPNTSFCFLDIRSPGLGDTAMYLCVTSRNRGLETQYFGPGTRLLVL.

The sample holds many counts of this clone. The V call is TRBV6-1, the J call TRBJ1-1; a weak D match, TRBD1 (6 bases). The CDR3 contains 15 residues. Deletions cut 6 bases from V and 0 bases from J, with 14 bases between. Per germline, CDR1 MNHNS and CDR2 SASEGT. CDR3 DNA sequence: TGTGCCAGCAGCTTTTACAGGGAAATGAACACTGAAGCTTTCTTT. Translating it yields CASSFYREMNTEAFF.

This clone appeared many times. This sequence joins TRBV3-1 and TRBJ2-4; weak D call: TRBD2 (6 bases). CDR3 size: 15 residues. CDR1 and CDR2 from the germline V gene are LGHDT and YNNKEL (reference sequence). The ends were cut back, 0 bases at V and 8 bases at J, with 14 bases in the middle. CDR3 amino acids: CASSQDSAGQDIQYF. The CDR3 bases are TGTGCCAGCAGCCAAGATTCAGCGGGTCAAGACATTCAGTACTTC.

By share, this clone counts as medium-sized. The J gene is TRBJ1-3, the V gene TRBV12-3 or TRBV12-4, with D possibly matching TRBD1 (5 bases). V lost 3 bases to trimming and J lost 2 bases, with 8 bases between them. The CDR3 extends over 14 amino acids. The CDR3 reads CASSLGVTGNTIYF. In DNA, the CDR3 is TGTGCCAGCAGTTTGGGGGTAACTGGAAACACCATATATTTT.

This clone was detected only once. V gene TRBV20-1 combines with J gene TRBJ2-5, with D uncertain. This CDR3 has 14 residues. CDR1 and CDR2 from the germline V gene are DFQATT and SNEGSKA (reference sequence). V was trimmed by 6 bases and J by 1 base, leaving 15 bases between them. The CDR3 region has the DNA TGCAGTGCCCCGGTCGTCGCGACCCAAGAGACCCAGTACTTC. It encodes CSAPVVATQETQYF.

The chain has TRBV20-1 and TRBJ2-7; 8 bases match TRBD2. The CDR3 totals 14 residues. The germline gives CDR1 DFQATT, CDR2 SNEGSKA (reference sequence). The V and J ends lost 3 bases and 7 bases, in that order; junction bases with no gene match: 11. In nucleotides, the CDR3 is TGCAGTGCTAGCACGGGGGGGTCCCTATTTGAGCAGTACTTC. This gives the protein CSASTGGSLFEQYF.

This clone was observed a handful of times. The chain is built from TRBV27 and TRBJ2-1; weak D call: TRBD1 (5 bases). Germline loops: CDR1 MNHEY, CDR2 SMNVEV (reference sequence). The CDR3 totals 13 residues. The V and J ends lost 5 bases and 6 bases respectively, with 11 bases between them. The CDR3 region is CASSRQGPNEQFF. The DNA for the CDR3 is TGTGCCAGCAGTAGGCAGGGCCCCAATGAGCAGTTCTTC.

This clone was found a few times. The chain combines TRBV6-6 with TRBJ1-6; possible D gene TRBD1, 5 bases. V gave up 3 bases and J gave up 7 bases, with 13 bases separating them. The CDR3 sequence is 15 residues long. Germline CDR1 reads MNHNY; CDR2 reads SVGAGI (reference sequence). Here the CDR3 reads CASSYSRGGNSPLHF. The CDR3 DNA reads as TGTGCCAGCAGTTATTCTCGGGGGGGGAATTCACCCCTCCACTTT.

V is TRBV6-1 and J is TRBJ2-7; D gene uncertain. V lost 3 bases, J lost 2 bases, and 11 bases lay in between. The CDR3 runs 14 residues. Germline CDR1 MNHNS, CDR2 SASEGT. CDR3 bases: TGTGCCAGCAGTGACCCGACGGCACCCTACGAGCAGTACTTC. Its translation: CASSDPTAPYEQYF.

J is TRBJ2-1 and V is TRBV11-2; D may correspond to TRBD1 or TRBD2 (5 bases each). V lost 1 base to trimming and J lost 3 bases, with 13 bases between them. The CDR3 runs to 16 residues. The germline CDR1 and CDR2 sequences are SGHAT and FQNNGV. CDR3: CASSLGGVGYYNEQFF. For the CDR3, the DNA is TGTGCCAGCAGCTTAGGAGGGGTCGGGTACTACAATGAGCAGTTCTTC.

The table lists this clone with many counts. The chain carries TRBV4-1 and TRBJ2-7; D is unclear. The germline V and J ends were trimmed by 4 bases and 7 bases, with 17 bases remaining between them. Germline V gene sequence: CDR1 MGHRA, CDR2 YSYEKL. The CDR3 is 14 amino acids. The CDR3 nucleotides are TGCGCCAGCAGCCTTACCGATAGGGTACCTGAGCAGTACTTC. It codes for CASSLTDRVPEQYF.

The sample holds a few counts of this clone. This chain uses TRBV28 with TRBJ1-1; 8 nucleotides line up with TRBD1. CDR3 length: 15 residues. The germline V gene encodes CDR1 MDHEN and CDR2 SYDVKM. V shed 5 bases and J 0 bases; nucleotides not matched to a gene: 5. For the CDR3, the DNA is TGTGCCAGCAGTGAGACACAGGGGGTGAACACTGAAGCTTTCTTT. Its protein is CASSETQGVNTEAFF. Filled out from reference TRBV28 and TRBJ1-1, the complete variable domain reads DVKVTQSSRYLVKRTGEKVFLECVQDMDHENMFWYRQDPGLGLRLIYFSYDVKMKEKGDIPEGYSVSREKKERFSLILESASTNQTSMYLCASSETQGVNTEAFFGQGTRLTVV.

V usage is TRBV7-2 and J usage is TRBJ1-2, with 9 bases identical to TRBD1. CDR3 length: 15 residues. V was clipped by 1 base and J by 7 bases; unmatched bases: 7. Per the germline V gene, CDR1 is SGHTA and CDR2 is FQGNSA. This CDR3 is CASSLEPGQGIGYTF. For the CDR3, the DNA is TGTGCCAGCAGCTTAGAACCGGGACAGGGAATTGGCTACACCTTC.

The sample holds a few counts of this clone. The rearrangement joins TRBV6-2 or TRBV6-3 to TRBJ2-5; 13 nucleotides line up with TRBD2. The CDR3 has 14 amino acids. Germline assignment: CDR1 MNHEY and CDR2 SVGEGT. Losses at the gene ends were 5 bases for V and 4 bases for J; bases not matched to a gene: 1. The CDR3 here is CASSRLAGGETQYF. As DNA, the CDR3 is TGTGCCAGCAGTCGACTAGCGGGAGGAGAGACCCAGTACTTC.

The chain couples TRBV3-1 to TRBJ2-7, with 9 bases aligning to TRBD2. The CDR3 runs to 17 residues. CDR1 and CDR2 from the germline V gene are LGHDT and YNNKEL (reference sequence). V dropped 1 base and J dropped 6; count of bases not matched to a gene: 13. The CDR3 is CASSQVTAGGLPTEQYF. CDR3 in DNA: TGTGCCAGCAGCCAAGTAACAGCGGGGGGCTTACCAACCGAGCAGTACTTC.

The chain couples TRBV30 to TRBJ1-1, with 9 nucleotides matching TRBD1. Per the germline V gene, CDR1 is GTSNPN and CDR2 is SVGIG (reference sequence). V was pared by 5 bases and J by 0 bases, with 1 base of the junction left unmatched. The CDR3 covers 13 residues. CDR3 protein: CAWGTGLNTEAFF. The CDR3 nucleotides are TGTGCCTGGGGGACAGGGTTGAACACTGAAGCTTTCTTT.

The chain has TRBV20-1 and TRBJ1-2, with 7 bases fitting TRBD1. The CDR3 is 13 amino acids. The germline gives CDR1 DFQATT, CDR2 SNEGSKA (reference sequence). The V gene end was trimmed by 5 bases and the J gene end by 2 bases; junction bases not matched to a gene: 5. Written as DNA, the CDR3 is TGCAGTGCTGGAACAGGGGCAAACTATGGCTACACCTTC. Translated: CSAGTGANYGYTF.